Below are 9 T cell receptor beta chains sequenced from a single sample in a study of regulatory T cells in long-lasting Graves disease. The time point denotes: newly diagnosed GD, antithyroid drugs for less than 3 months. Isolated PBMC RNA provided the starting material for the TCR library. Building of the TCR beta libraries involved iRepertoire HTBI primers and Arm-PCR of CDR3 regions. A single record per CDR3 protein comes from TCRdb applying MiXCR to the multiplex PCR reads. The sample lists some 500,000 distinct CDR3 sequences; 15% to 20% were seen once. These data were also filed under a second study, of T cells in Graves' hyperthyroidism and ophthalmopathy.

The source was peripheral blood mononuclear cells (PBMCs), collected at new diagnosis, from a patient treated with antithyroid drugs. The receptors here all came from a woman aged 35-60 years with Graves disease.

The J gene is TRBJ2-7, the V gene TRBV19; no clear D gene. V was shortened by 6 bases and J by 3 bases, with 18 bases between the two germline ends. The CDR3 is 15 residues long. Per the germline V gene, CDR1 is LNHDA and CDR2 is SQIVND (reference sequence). CDR3 amino acids: CASSPSVVGYYEQYF. The CDR3 region has the DNA TGTGCCAGTAGCCCAAGTGTGGTCGGATACTACGAGCAGTACTTC. The full variable domain, with the rest looked up from reference TRBV19 and TRBJ2-7, is DGGITQSPKYLFRKEGQNVTLSCEQNLNHDAMYWYRQDPGQGLRLIYYSQIVNDFQKGDIAEGYSVSREKKESFPLTVTSAQKNPTAFYLCASSPSVVGYYEQYFGPGTRLTVT.

This clonotype was observed a few times. The junction departs from the called germline gene at one end, perhaps through a read error. V usage is TRBV7-2 and J usage is TRBJ2-4; 8 bases map to TRBD1. CDR1 is SGHTA and CDR2 is FQGNSA in the germline V gene. CDR3 length: 17 residues. CDR3 protein: CASSLVGTGGAKNTQYF. CDR3 bases: TGTGCCAGCAGCTTAGTGGGAACAGGGGGAGCCAAAAACACTCAGTACTTC.

In this sample, this clonotype turned up many times. The V gene is TRBV6-1, the J gene TRBJ1-2, with D hard to call. Germline CDR1 reads MNHNS; CDR2 reads SASEGT. V gave up 7 bases and J gave up 4 bases, with 10 bases separating them. The CDR3 contains 12 residues. CDR3 in amino acids: CASTSDGYGYTF. The CDR3 bases are TGTGCCAGCACATCTGACGGCTATGGCTACACCTTC.

This clonotype was found many times. The genes are TRBV20-1 and TRBJ2-1, with D perhaps TRBD1 (6 bases). Trimming removed 7 bases at V and 6 bases at J, with 13 bases between. The CDR3 sequence is 12 residues long. Germline CDR1 is DFQATT and CDR2 is SNEGSKA (reference sequence). This CDR3 is CSVGWGLNEQFF. DNA of the CDR3: TGCAGTGTGGGGTGGGGGCTCAATGAGCAGTTCTTC.

This rearrangement joins TRBV20-1 to TRBJ2-3; D possibly corresponds to TRBD2 (5 bases). The germline gives CDR1 DFQATT, CDR2 SNEGSKA (reference sequence). The CDR3 loop spans 15 amino acids. Trimming stripped 7 bases from V and 0 bases from J, with 17 bases between. The CDR3: CSVPPWAGSTDTQYF. The CDR3 DNA follows: TGCAGTGTCCCGCCCTGGGCGGGTAGCACAGATACGCAGTATTTT.

In regard to this clonotype: A much larger clonotype is one base distant, so this may be a read error. Lacking the conserved final phenylalanine or tryptophan, this CDR3 likely reflects a read error. This chain connects TRBV10-3 to TRBJ1-1; no clear D gene. CDR1 is ENHRY, CDR2 SYGVKD, per germline. The CDR3 runs to 14 residues. Trimming shortened V by 7 bases and J by 1 base, and 13 bases separated the two germline ends. The chain's CDR3 is CAITPEGRNTEAFL. The CDR3 DNA reads as TGTGCCATCACCCCGGAGGGCAGGAACACTGAAGCTTTCCTT.

The chain joins TRBV5-4 to TRBJ1-1, with D hard to call. CDR1 is SGHNT, CDR2 YYREEE, per germline (reference sequence). CDR3 length: 12 amino acids. Deletions cut 0 bases from V and 7 bases from J, with 7 bases between. The CDR3 coding sequence is TGTGCCAGCAGCTTGGACAGATATGAAGCTTTCTTT. Translated: CASSLDRYEAFF. Filled out from reference TRBV5-4 and TRBJ1-1, the complete variable domain reads ETGVTQSPTHLIKTRGQQVTLRCSSQSGHNTVSWYQQALGQGPQFIFQYYREEENGRGNFPPRFSGLQFPNYSSELNVNALELDDSALYLCASSLDRYEAFFGQGTRLTVV.

V is TRBV27 and J is TRBJ2-1; 10 bases are a match to TRBD2. Per germline, CDR1 MNHEY and CDR2 SMNVEV (reference sequence). J gave up 7 bases and V 6 bases, and 3 bases lay outside the gene matches. This CDR3 region has 13 residues. CDR3 loop: CASRFSGGNEQFF. For the CDR3, the DNA is TGTGCCAGCAGATTTAGCGGGGGGAATGAGCAGTTCTTC.

V and J are TRBV25-1 and TRBJ1-1; D possibly corresponds to TRBD1 (5 bases). The germline V and J ends were trimmed by 10 bases and 10 bases, with 16 bases remaining between them. The CDR3 is 11 residues long. Germline assignment: CDR1 MGHDK and CDR2 SYGVNS. Written as DNA, the CDR3 is TGTGCCACCGGAGGGGAGGTGACAGCTTTCTTT. Encoded protein: CATGGEVTAFF.